This T cell receptor (beta chain) was identified during a study of Ad26.COV2.S vaccination and SARS-CoV-2 variants. In germline, CDR1 is SGHAT, CDR2 FQNNGV. Trimming removed 7 bases from V and 0 bases from J; junction bases left unmatched: 5. This CDR3 comprises 14 residues. Treatment described: approximately 18 received Ad26.COV2.S at low or high dose, single or two shots; about 5 received placebo; per-sample allocation not given. It was on day 63 after the first vaccine or placebo injection that samples were taken. The data were produced by immunoSEQ multiplex PCR, yet TCRdb's version contains in-frame clones alone and is incomplete. The sample has 400,000 or so clones; 80% to 90% are singletons.

The sequenced sample was peripheral blood, obtained in a trial of Ad26.COV2.S vaccine versus placebo. This receptor was obtained from a person between 18 and 60 years old who received the Ad26.COV2.S COVID-19 vaccine or a placebo. This sequence joins TRBV11-2 and TRBJ1-1, with 7 nucleotides matching TRBD1. The CDR3, as DNA: TGTGCCAGCACCCAACAGGGGATGAACACTGAAGCTTTCTTT. This codes for CASTQQGMNTEAFF.